This TCR beta chain was identified in a study of CD8+ T cells in alopecia areata. General study results and limits: Across lesional scalp, and particularly alopecia totalis/universalis, clonality surpassed that of normal scalp.

The authors sorted CD4+ and CD8+ T cells from PBMCs. On this clone itself: Its specificity is not known.

RNA, once extracted, was reverse transcribed into cDNA for use as the sequencing template. Produced via immunoSEQ multiplex PCR; TCRdb's table is partial and in-frame only. The data show about 100,000 clones, with approximately 63% seen just once and 20% to 25% held by the top ten. This sequence originates from a human donor in good health. Sequencing was performed on CD8+ T cells sorted from blood.

CDR3 in amino acids: CASSPLAGGRETQYF. DNA of the CDR3: TGTGCCAGCAGCCCCCTAGCGGGGGGGCGGGAGACCCAGTACTTC. The chain links TRBV28 to TRBJ2-5; the match to TRBD2 covers 12 bases. Germline V CDR1 and CDR2: MDHEN, SYDVKM. V dropped 6 bases and J dropped 5; count of bases not matched to a gene: 7. The CDR3 runs 15 residues.